Each of the 8 T cell receptor beta chains below was sequenced from the same sample in a study of human T cells and chemical hapten exposure. One entry per CDR3 protein, called by TCRdb with MiXCR from the RACE reads. The data contain some 330,000 distinct CDR3 sequences, about 5% of them seen just once; the ten biggest clones take up about 8.7%. Time point defined: pre-sensitization, week 0. This sample's treatment: therapeutic diphenylcyclopropenone sensitization with weekly scalp DPC. The starting material was whole blood, obtained in connection with sensitization to the hapten diphenylcyclopropenone (DPC). The receptors were gathered from a woman aged 18-29 years with alopecia areata. Some clones in this sample may be carry-over from other donors' samples.

This clonotype was seen at least ten times. The V gene is TRBV4-3, the J gene TRBJ1-5; a possible D gene is TRBD1 (5 bases). The ends were cut back, 0 bases at V and 1 base at J, with 7 bases in the middle. Germline assignment: CDR1 LGHNA and CDR2 YSLEER. CDR3 length equals 15 residues. The CDR3 DNA reads as TGCGCCAGCAGCCAAGATGGGGGGAGCAATCAGCCCCAGCATTTT. As protein: CASSQDGGSNQPQHF.

In this sample, this clonotype turned up a few times. The V call is TRBV27, the J call TRBJ2-5; D might be TRBD2 (5 bases). This CDR3 has 12 residues. The V and J ends lost 10 bases and 0 bases respectively, with 9 bases between them. Per the germline V gene, CDR1 is MNHEY and CDR2 is SMNVEV (reference sequence). The chain's CDR3 is CATPGNQETQYF. Written as DNA, the CDR3 is TGTGCCACCCCGGGAAACCAAGAGACCCAGTACTTC.

This clonotype was seen repeatedly, ten times or more. The genes are TRBV20-1 and TRBJ1-5, with D unresolved. CDR1 is DFQATT and CDR2 is SNEGSKA in the germline V gene (reference sequence). The germline V and J ends were trimmed by 3 bases and 5 bases, with 14 bases remaining between them. This CDR3 region has 14 residues. The CDR3 spells CSARAGGYDQPQHF. The CDR3 DNA reads TGCAGTGCTAGGGCGGGAGGGTACGATCAGCCCCAGCATTTT.

This clonotype has only a few counts. The chain uses TRBV5-4 and TRBJ2-3, with 10 nucleotides matching TRBD2. This CDR3 contains 16 residues. J gave up 1 base and V 3 bases, and 5 bases lay outside the gene matches. Per the germline V gene, CDR1 is SGHNT and CDR2 is YYREEE (reference sequence). The CDR3 coding sequence is TGTGCCAGCAGCTCGTTAGGGACTAGCGGCACAGATACGCAGTATTTT. Its translation is CASSSLGTSGTDTQYF.

In this sample, this clonotype turned up a few times. J is TRBJ1-5 and V is TRBV29-1, with 7 bases that match TRBD1. The length of the CDR3 is 14 residues. The germline gives CDR1 SQVTM, CDR2 ANQGSEA. V dropped 4 bases and J dropped 6; count of bases not matched to a gene: 9. The CDR3 DNA is TGCAGCGTTGCCCAGGGGGGGGCAAGTCAGCCCCAGCATTTT. Translation gives CSVAQGGASQPQHF.

This chain connects TRBV12-3 or TRBV12-4 to TRBJ1-1; D is unclear. The CDR3 sequence is 14 residues long. The V end was cut by 2 bases, the J end by 0 bases, with 7 bases between. CDR3 sequence: CASSLITVNTEAFF. CDR3 DNA sequence: TGTGCCAGCAGTTTAATCACAGTGAACACTGAAGCTTTCTTT.

Ten or more counts support this clonotype. The gene calls are TRBV29-1 and TRBJ2-7, with TRBD2 as a possible D gene (6 bases). In germline, CDR1 is SQVTM, CDR2 ANQGSEA. V was trimmed by 4 bases and J by 5 bases, leaving 12 bases between them. The CDR3 spans 12 residues. The CDR3 nucleotides read TGCAGCGTTGTATATGGAGGGAACGAGCAGTACTTC. As protein: CSVVYGGNEQYF.

This clonotype was seen more than once but under ten times. The CDR3 reads CASSLSGRPYGYTF. Here the CDR3 DNA reads TGTGCCAGCAGTTTATCTGGTAGACCCTATGGCTACACCTTC. The rearrangement joins TRBV27 to TRBJ1-2; D not certain. The V gene's germline CDR1 is MNHEY and CDR2 SMNVEV (reference sequence). The CDR3 is 14 amino acids. Trimming took 0 bases from V and 4 from J, leaving 9 bases between them.